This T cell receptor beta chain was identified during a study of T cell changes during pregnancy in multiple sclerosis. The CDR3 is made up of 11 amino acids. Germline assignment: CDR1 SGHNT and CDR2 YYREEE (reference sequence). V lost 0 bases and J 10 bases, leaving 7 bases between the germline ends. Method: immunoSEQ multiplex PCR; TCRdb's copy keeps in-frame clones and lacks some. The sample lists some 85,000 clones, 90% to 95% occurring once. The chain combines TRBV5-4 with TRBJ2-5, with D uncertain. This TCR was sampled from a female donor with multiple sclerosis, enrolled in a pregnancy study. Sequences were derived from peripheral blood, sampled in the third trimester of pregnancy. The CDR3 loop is CASSLGSVQYF. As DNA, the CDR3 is TGTGCCAGCAGCTTGGGTTCGGTCCAGTACTTC. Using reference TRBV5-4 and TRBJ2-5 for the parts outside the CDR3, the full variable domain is ETGVTQSPTHLIKTRGQQVTLRCSSQSGHNTVSWYQQALGQGPQFIFQYYREEENGRGNFPPRFSGLQFPNYSSELNVNALELDDSALYLCASSLGSVQYFGPGTRLLVL.